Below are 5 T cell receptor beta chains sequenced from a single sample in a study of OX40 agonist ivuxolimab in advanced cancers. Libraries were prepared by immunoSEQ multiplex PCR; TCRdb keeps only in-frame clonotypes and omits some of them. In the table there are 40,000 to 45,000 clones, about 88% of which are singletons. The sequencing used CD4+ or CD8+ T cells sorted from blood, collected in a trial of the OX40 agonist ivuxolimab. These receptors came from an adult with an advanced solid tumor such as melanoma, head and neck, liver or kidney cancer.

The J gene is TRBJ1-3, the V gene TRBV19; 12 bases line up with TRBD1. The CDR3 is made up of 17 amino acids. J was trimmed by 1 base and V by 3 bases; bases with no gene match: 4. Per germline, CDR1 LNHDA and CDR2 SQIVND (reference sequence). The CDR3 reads CASSMLGQGASGNTIYF. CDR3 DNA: TGTGCCAGTAGTATGTTGGGACAGGGGGCTTCTGGAAACACCATATATTTT.

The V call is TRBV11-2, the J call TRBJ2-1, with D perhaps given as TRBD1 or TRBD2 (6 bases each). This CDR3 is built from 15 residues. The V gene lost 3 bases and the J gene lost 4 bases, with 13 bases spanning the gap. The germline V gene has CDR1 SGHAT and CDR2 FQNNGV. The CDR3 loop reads CASSFRGLSYNEQFF. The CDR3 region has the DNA TGTGCCAGCAGCTTCCGGGGGCTATCATACAATGAGCAGTTCTTC.

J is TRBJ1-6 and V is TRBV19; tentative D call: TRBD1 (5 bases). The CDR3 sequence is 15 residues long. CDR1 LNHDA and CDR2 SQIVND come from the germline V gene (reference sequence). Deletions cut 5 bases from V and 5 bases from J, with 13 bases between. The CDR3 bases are TGTGCCAGTAGTCCGACAAAGGGGAATAATTCACCCCTCCACTTT. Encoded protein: CASSPTKGNNSPLHF.

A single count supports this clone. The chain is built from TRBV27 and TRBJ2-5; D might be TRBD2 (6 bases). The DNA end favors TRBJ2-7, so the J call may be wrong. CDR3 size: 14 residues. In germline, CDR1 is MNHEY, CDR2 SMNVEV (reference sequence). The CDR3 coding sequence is TGTGCCAGCAGTTTAGCGGGGCCTCCCTACGAGCAGTACTTC. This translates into CASSLAGPPYEQYF.

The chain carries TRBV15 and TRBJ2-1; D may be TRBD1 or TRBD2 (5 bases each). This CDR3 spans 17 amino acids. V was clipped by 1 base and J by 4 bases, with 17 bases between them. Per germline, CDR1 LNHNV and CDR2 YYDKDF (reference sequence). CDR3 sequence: CATSRVWGMAEYNEQFF. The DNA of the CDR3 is TGTGCCACCAGCAGAGTATGGGGGATGGCCGAGTACAATGAGCAGTTCTTC.